Listed below are T cell receptor beta chains from one sample, sequenced in a study of T-cell reconstitution after alpha-beta-depleted transplantation in children. MiXCR, applied by TCRdb to the PCR reads, yields one record per CDR3 protein. The sample lists a few hundred thousand distinct CDR3 sequences; about a sixth were seen once. The input for sequencing was PBMCs, mostly from graft donor cells, taken 360 days after TCRalphabeta/CD19-depleted stem cell transplant. The source of these receptors is a boy under three years old who had a stem cell transplant for Wiskott-Aldrich syndrome, so the T cells may come from the graft donor. Each CDR3 is given without its conserved first and last residue. A row's size may be missing; if present it is once, few, many or a size class.

v_gene | abundance | CDR3aa
TRBV2 | . | ASRMGGLFGELF
TRBV5-8 | once | ASSPPQGGSGANVLT
TRBV27 | few | ASSSRTTGAPSTDTQY
TRBV12-3/TRBV12-4 | . | ASSLDPGTLNTEAF
TRBV6-5 | few | ASSYSKVDQPQH
TRBV5-6 | . | ASSLAMGLAANEQF
TRBV18 | . | ASGGAQETQY
TRBV5-1 | few | ASSLRGGPVYYGQETQY
TRBV5-6 | few | ASSSGHWNRNEKLF
TRBV12-3/TRBV12-4 | many | ASRTLAGGPYNEQF
TRBV20-1 | . | SARDPGLAQETQY
TRBV3-1 | . | ASSLRRGVAKNIQY
TRBV29-1 | few | SVGGQGGAEAF
TRBV4-3 | . | ASSQDFAGETQY
TRBV5-1 | few | ASSSRWQTQY
TRBV20-1 | . | SAEGPYNEQF
TRBV27 | few | ASSWTGGSGNTIY
TRBV7-7 | many | ASSEDIYNEQF
TRBV12-3/TRBV12-4 | few | ASSPGPGRNQPQH
TRBV10-3 | few | AISDPGQGPYNEQF
TRBV4-1 | . | ASSQAPGQTNYEQY
TRBV20-1 | . | SAPGSGGHNEQF